This is a list of T cell receptor beta chains from one sample in a study of blood T cells in healthy people across ages. In TCRdb, the 5' RACE reads were re-called with MiXCR into one record per CDR3 protein. The repertoire holds 540,000 or so distinct CDR3 sequences, with around 48% as singletons. What was sequenced was blood. These TCRs come from an older man in good health. CDR3s include the opening cysteine and the closing phenylalanine or tryptophan. Fields, in order: CDR3 protein, CDR3 DNA, J gene, D gene, clone size, V gene. D genes are given only for firm matches. Clone size appears in some rows only: once, few, many, or a class for an expanded clone.

CASSANRRASGANVLTF | TGTGCCAGCTCAGCAAACCGCAGGGCTTCTGGGGCCAACGTCCTGACTTTC | TRBJ2-6 | - | few | TRBV18
CASSFGQTYEQYF | TGTGCCAGCAGCTTCGGACAGACTTACGAGCAGTACTTC | TRBJ2-7 | - | - | TRBV7-6
CASSPREYLGEKLFF | TGTGCCAGCAGCCCACGCGAGTATCTTGGGGAAAAACTGTTTTTT | TRBJ1-4 | - | - | TRBV7-9
CASSLRTGVNQPQHF | TGTGCCAGCAGTTTGCGGACAGGGGTGAATCAGCCCCAGCATTTT | TRBJ1-5 | TRBD1 | many | TRBV6-6
CASSDPQGRRFNSPLHF | TGTGCCAGCAGTGACCCCCAGGGGCGCCGGTTTAATTCACCCCTCCACTTT | TRBJ1-6 | - | - | TRBV25-1
CASSQGDGRDSNQPQHF | TGCGCCAGCAGCCAAGGGGATGGGAGGGACAGCAATCAGCCCCAGCATTTT | TRBJ1-5 | - | few | TRBV4-1
CASSAEGGANYGYTF | TGCGCCAGCAGCGCCGAGGGGGGGGCCAACTATGGCTACACCTTC | TRBJ1-2 | - | - | TRBV5-1
CAISEAGIYGYTF | TGTGCCATCAGTGAGGCAGGGATCTATGGCTACACCTTC | TRBJ1-2 | - | - | TRBV10-3
CASSYFGTTDTQYF | TGTGCCAGCAGTTACTTCGGAACCACAGATACGCAGTATTTT | TRBJ2-3 | - | many | TRBV6-6
CASSLRQINTGELFF | TGTGCCAGCAGTTTACGGCAGATAAACACCGGGGAGCTGTTTTTT | TRBJ2-2 | - | - | TRBV27
CASSLEFSSYNEQFF | TGTGCCAGCAGCTTAGAGTTCTCTAGCTACAATGAGCAGTTCTTC | TRBJ2-1 | - | - | TRBV7-2
CASSLAPGTTESYEQYF | TGTGCCAGCAGCTTAGCCCCGGGGACGACAGAATCCTACGAGCAGTACTTC | TRBJ2-7 | - | - | TRBV7-9
CASSPVSAGAQETQYF | TGTGCTAGCAGCCCTGTCTCAGCGGGCGCTCAAGAGACCCAGTACTTC | TRBJ2-5 | - | - | TRBV7-9
CSATGGQPQHF | TGCAGTGCAACCGGAGGACAGCCCCAGCATTTT | TRBJ1-5 | - | - | TRBV20-1
CASSFLAGGTDTQYF | TGTGCCAGCAGCTTCCTAGCGGGGGGCACAGATACGCAGTATTTT | TRBJ2-3 | TRBD2 | few | TRBV7-3
CSARWSGNQPQHF | TGCAGTGCTAGATGGTCGGGGAATCAGCCCCAGCATTTT | TRBJ1-5 | - | - | TRBV20-1
CASGYRTSGLIGELFF | TGTGCTAGTGGTTATAGGACTAGCGGGTTGATCGGGGAGCTGTTTTTT | TRBJ2-2 | TRBD2 | once | TRBV12-5
CASSLREAGFSYNEQFF | TGCGCCAGCAGCCTCCGGGAAGCGGGATTCTCCTACAATGAGCAGTTCTTC | TRBJ2-1 | TRBD2 | few | TRBV5-1
CASSLGGRSISTDTQYF | TGTGCCAGCAGCTTGGGGGGTCGGAGCATTAGCACAGATACGCAGTATTTT | TRBJ2-3 | - | - | TRBV5-5
CASSWGDKETQYF | TGCGCCAGCAGCTGGGGAGACAAAGAGACCCAGTACTTC | TRBJ2-5 | - | - | TRBV5-1
CASSYQQGDLAKNIQYF | TGTGCCAGCAGTTACCAACAGGGCGACCTAGCCAAAAACATTCAGTACTTC | TRBJ2-4 | - | many | TRBV6-6
CASSIGTSGYNEQFF | TGTGCCAGCAGCATCGGGACTAGCGGATACAATGAGCAGTTCTTC | TRBJ2-1 | TRBD2 | - | TRBV6-6
CASSPSSNQPQHF | TGTGCCAGCTCGCCATCCAGCAATCAGCCCCAGCATTTT | TRBJ1-5 | - | - | TRBV18
CASSFSRGPGDTQYF | TGTGCCAGCAGTTTTTCGCGGGGCCCTGGGGATACGCAGTATTTT | TRBJ2-3 | - | many | TRBV12-3/TRBV12-4
CSARNPGSYNEQFF | TGCAGTGCTAGGAACCCTGGCTCCTACAATGAGCAGTTCTTC | TRBJ2-1 | - | - | TRBV20-1
CASSYPDRGPSTEAFF | TGTGCCAGCAGTTACCCCGACAGGGGGCCTAGCACTGAAGCTTTCTTT | TRBJ1-1 | TRBD1 | many | TRBV6-6
CASSFWGEAFF | TGTGCCAGCAGTTTTTGGGGGGAAGCTTTCTTT | TRBJ1-1 | - | - | TRBV12-3/TRBV12-4
CAWSVFAETQYF | TGTGCCTGGAGTGTATTTGCCGAGACCCAGTACTTC | TRBJ2-5 | - | few | TRBV30
CASSPARASGRDNEQFF | TGTGCCAGCAGCCCCGCGAGGGCTAGCGGGAGAGACAATGAGCAGTTCTTC | TRBJ2-1 | TRBD2 | few | TRBV9
CVSSYSGTGEETQYF | TGTGTCAGCAGCTATAGCGGGACAGGGGAGGAGACCCAGTACTTC | TRBJ2-5 | TRBD1 | - | TRBV7-9
CSALLGTMNQPQHF | TGCAGTGCTCTTCTGGGCACGATGAATCAGCCCCAGCATTTT | TRBJ1-5 | - | - | TRBV20-1
CASSPTDYPYEQYF | TGTGCCAGCAGTCCCACAGACTACCCCTACGAGCAGTACTTC | TRBJ2-7 | - | - | TRBV28
CASSTYRRGITDTQYF | TGTGCCAGCAGCACCTATAGGCGGGGGATCACAGATACGCAGTATTTT | TRBJ2-3 | TRBD2 | - | TRBV7-2
CASSPGTVVNTEAFF | TGTGCCAGCAGCCCGGGGACAGTGGTGAACACTGAAGCTTTCTTT | TRBJ1-1 | TRBD1 | - | TRBV5-5
CATRPERGYLETSNQPQHF | TGTGCCACCAGACCCGAAAGGGGGTATTTGGAGACTAGCAATCAGCCCCAGCATTTT | TRBJ1-5 | - | - | TRBV24-1
CATNHGNSYEQYF | TGTGCCACTAATCACGGTAACTCCTACGAGCAGTACTTC | TRBJ2-7 | - | many | TRBV6-6
CASSPAETQYF | TGTGCCAGCAGCCCCGCGGAGACCCAGTACTTC | TRBJ2-5 | - | many | TRBV6-6
CASSPRGPAGVPVEQYF | TGTGCCAGCAGCCCTCGGGGCCCAGCGGGTGTCCCTGTCGAGCAGTACTTC | TRBJ2-7 | - | - | TRBV7-2
CASTGLLTYVDTQYF | TGTGCCAGCACCGGGCTCCTCACTTACGTAGATACGCAGTATTTT | TRBJ2-3 | - | few | TRBV19
CSARDGTRGYHNEQFF | TGCAGTGCTAGAGATGGCACACGGGGATATCACAATGAGCAGTTCTTC | TRBJ2-1 | - | many | TRBV20-1
CASSLEEFYDYTF | TGTGCCAGCAGCTTAGAGGAGTTCTATGACTACACCTTC | TRBJ1-2 | - | - | TRBV7-2
CANTPGLAADTQYF | TGTGCCAACACCCCGGGACTAGCTGCTGATACGCAGTATTTT | TRBJ2-3 | TRBD2 | - | TRBV7-9
CSAFKEAYSYEQYF | TGCAGTGCTTTCAAGGAAGCTTACTCCTACGAGCAGTACTTC | TRBJ2-7 | - | - | TRBV20-1
CASSPQSGAGWGEQYF | TGTGCCAGCAGCCCCCAATCCGGGGCCGGTTGGGGCGAGCAGTACTTC | TRBJ2-7 | - | - | TRBV5-6
CASRDRTSGSNEQFF | TGTGCCAGCAGAGATAGGACTAGCGGGAGTAATGAGCAGTTCTTC | TRBJ2-1 | TRBD2 | - | TRBV27
CASSSSTGGLDQPQHF | TGTGCCAGCAGTTCCTCGACAGGGGGCCTCGATCAGCCCCAGCATTTT | TRBJ1-5 | TRBD1 | many | TRBV6-6
CASSQESGTGPPHF | TGCGCCAGCAGCCAAGAGTCCGGGACAGGGCCTCCGCATTTT | TRBJ1-5 | TRBD1 | many | TRBV4-1
CASSLGGRRAVNEQYF | TGCGCCAGCAGCTTGGGAGGAAGGCGAGCTGTAAACGAGCAGTACTTC | TRBJ2-7 | - | - | TRBV5-1
CASSVGGSNSPLHF | TGTGCCAGCAGTGTTGGGGGGTCTAATTCACCCCTCCACTTT | TRBJ1-6 | - | - | TRBV2